The entry below describes one T cell receptor beta chain. Its cognate antigen has yet to be identified. No quality values exist for individual bases; no much larger clone is one base distant. The sample is drawn from a study of cytomegalovirus exposure and HLA in healthy donors (dated by TCRdb to about 2017). Looking at the study overall: According to an earlier analysis of 550 to 700 of the donors, about 190 million T cells yielded 95 million to 140 million unique TCR beta sequences and 276 Gb of sequence data. An early release covering around 630 HLA-typed donors comprised approximately 290 gigabases of sequencing data and about 90 million unique TCR sequences. The genetic ancestry cluster associated with self-reported Caucasian donors included 81% of the 398 genotyped donors. The study aimed to test whether signatures of past pathogen exposure could be identified by cataloging public T cell receptors. The study used immunosequencing to profile the T cell repertoires of some 600 subjects and linked those repertoires to cytomegalovirus serostatus. Besides the first cohort of some 670 subjects, a separate validation cohort made up of around 120 different subjects was used. High-throughput TCR immunosequencing, statistical association of individual TCRs with disease status, and machine learning were combined to predict cytomegalovirus infection status. In a later analysis, previously published TCR beta repertoires from 550 to 750 donors were re-analyzed and high-resolution HLA genotyping was added so that TCR occurrence patterns could be studied. Rather than using new phenotypic data, the later analysis identified candidate immune exposures from TCR beta sequences and from how often those sequences occurred across donors. To decide whether each TCR beta V gene segment behaved as functional or pseudogenic, an earlier analysis of some 570 of the donors relied on high-throughput TCR beta sequencing. Donor age, sex, ethnicity and CMV serostatus were compiled alongside the repertoire data. In a later genetic analysis, genome-wide SNP genotypes for about 65% of the 666 donors were used, and that subset was treated as a discovery cohort. Every repertoire in the discovery cohort had been generated on one and the same sequencing platform. Both class I and class II loci were covered by HLA typing, at four-digit resolution. The number of typed donors differed by locus: roughly 629-640 for A, B, C, DRB1 and DQB1; 500 to 550 for DQA1; about 600 for DPA1; and about 450 for DPB1. Because of strong linkage in the cohort, roughly five DR-DQ haplotypes were treated as single units for association and clustering. On average, around 240,000 unique TCR beta nucleotide sequences were sequenced per donor among about 400 genotyped donors of the cohort, with around 19% of those sequences being non-productive. The investigation overall reported the following: HLA typing was unavailable for some donors at each locus, so association tests used only the typed subset. The authors suggested that the approach could potentially be extended to other disease states and immunological phenotypes. Compared with the roughly 670-donor mean, donors in an Asian-associated ancestry cluster had fewer N-insertions in productive TCRs, according to a later genetic analysis. This cohort had only TCR beta chains sequenced, and the lack of alpha or paired-chain data limited which features could be detected. In a later analysis, most CMV-associated TCR beta chains were found to appear HLA-restricted, with HLA associations seemingly driven largely by CMV exposure. A few of the identified cytomegalovirus-associated TCR beta chains were confirmed in vitro to be specific for cytomegalovirus antigens. According to a later analysis, parvovirus B19, influenza, CMV and Epstein-Barr virus appeared linked to several top co-occurrence clusters. Across donors, most TCR sequences were observed very rarely, whereas some public TCRs were present in many individuals. The study listed 150 to 200 TCR beta chains as associated with cytomegalovirus. A later genetic analysis associated a missense DCLRE1C variant with V-gene and J-gene trimming of TCR beta chains, and an independent cohort replicated the association. Over 15 rarely observed V segments, including chromosome 9 orphons, were excluded from the earlier analysis of approximately 600 of the donors because counts were too low. Compared with equally common non-associated chains, HLA-associated TCR beta chains in a later analysis were more clonally expanded and had lower generation probabilities. According to a later analysis, TCR association rates differed among HLA loci, with DRB1 alleles showing the most associated TCRs and HLA-C alleles showing the fewest. In both the original and validation cohorts, the classifier was reported to diagnose cytomegalovirus status with high specificity and sensitivity. A cluster of highly shared sequence variants was judged likely to represent a technical artifact of the sequencing pipeline. Some IMGT-functional V segments, including TRBV6-2 and TRBV6-3, could not be distinguished by the 87-base-pair reads and were therefore excluded. A further reported finding was that TCR beta sequences accurately predicted the HLA-A and HLA-B alleles for most subjects in the first cohort. The only immune exposure information available for the cohort was CMV serostatus. Linkage disequilibrium might explain the correlated functional status among segregating V segments, but an unknown experimental factor could not be ruled out. Presence/absence analyses assumed roughly uniform sequencing depth across donors, an assumption that may not hold. At a false discovery rate of 0.05, a later analysis linked roughly 17,000 TCR beta sequences to specific HLA alleles. An earlier analysis of 587 of the donors showed that most TCR beta V segments appeared in productive rearrangements either about 90% or about 30% of the time, which broadly matched IMGT annotations. When HLA alleles, especially DR and DQ, strongly co-occurred, TCR associations were difficult to assign to individual alleles.

Library prep was done by the immunoSEQ multiplex PCR assay. A mixture of 60 forward primers for TCR Vbeta segments and 13 reverse primers for TCR Jbeta segments was used in the multiplex PCR. The CDR3 region of rearranged TCR beta genes was amplified from genomic DNA by a multiplex PCR assay. Amplified TCR beta libraries were sequenced as 87-base-pair reads on the Illumina HiSeq System. The paper's data handling went like this. In a later analysis, tens of millions of unique TCR beta chains were counted across the 500 to 700 repertoires, and roughly 11 million of these chains were shared by at least two donors. To remove PCR and sequencing errors, raw reads were error-corrected and collapsed into unique sequences using a nearest-neighbor algorithm that merged closely related sequences. V, D and J gene segments were assigned by aligning CDR3 sequences to IMGT reference sequences. For a sequence to be retained, a match of at least six nucleotides to both a V gene segment and a J gene segment was required. A rearrangement counted as productive if the CDR3 had no stop codons and remained in frame with V and J, and every other rearrangement counted as non-productive. CDR3 was defined according to IMGT convention as the region running from the second conserved V-encoded cysteine to the conserved J-encoded phenylalanine. Sequences without an unambiguous match to a single V gene segment were excluded from the earlier analysis of approximately 600 of the donors. An earlier analysis of almost 600 of the donors classified V segments as functional when productive rearrangements were above 56.7% and as segregating when the standard deviation between donors was above 5%. A statistical classification framework was developed to diagnose cytomegalovirus status using the catalog of TCR beta chain sequences. In a later analysis, TCR nucleotide sequences were compared against IMGT/GENE-DB human TR gene sequences so that V and J genes could be assigned. A later analysis assigned CDR3 sequences and most-parsimonious VDJ recombination scenarios with the TCRdist pipeline. A later analysis defined each TCR beta chain by its CDR3 amino acid sequence plus V-gene family, and excluded reads lacking a unique V-gene family. To address suspected cross-contamination and a sequencing artifact, a later analysis removed 592 highly shared, low-generation-probability nucleotide sequences. In a later analysis, a clonal expansion index for each public chain was calculated from normalized within-repertoire ranks of inferred template counts. In a later analysis, generation probabilities were computed using a VDJ recombination model fitted to out-of-frame rearrangements, and the results were checked against IGoR. A later analysis scored TCR-TCR, TCR-HLA and TCR-CMV co-occurrence with hypergeometric tests, applying a repertoire-size bias correction to TCR pairs. False discovery rates were estimated in a later analysis by permuting HLA or CMV assignments 20 times. A later analysis grouped co-occurring TCRs with DBSCAN, adding TCRdist sequence similarity when clustering within HLA-allele-positive subsets. Co-occurrence clustering excluded repertoires with fewer than 30,000 or more than 120,000 public chains, plus five with anomalous nucleotide sharing. TCRdb obtained this table from immuneACCESS and retained in-frame rearrangements with V and J assigned. These tables miss some clones; where compared with another copy, unresolved V genes account for less than half of the shortfall, and the remainder is unexplained. V, J and clone size are taken as reported in that table, and D and trimming were inferred from the DNA itself. The sample contains around 140,000 clones, roughly 66% of them found a single time. The top ten hold approximately 1.8% of the sample.

The cohort comprised some 700 healthy bone marrow donors. Cohort members were all nominally healthy when sampled, although unrecorded immune exposures were likely present. The donor was CMV seronegative and was included in the group of a few hundred seronegative cohort members. Every donor gave a peripheral blood sample, and the peripheral blood mononuclear cells from that sample were used for TCR beta sequencing. Genomic DNA was extracted from the blood cell samples with the Qiagen DNeasy Blood Extraction Kit. Reading the germline V gene gives CDR1 SGHVS and CDR2 FQNEAQ. The CDR3 holds 15 amino acids from the cysteine to the phenylalanine. The read is trimmed to its CDR3 DNA, 45 bases read in frame from base 1. Trimming at the junction amounts to 5 bases on V and 2 bases on J, and the germline ends lie 13 bases apart.

The rearranged chain carries TRBV7-8 and TRBJ1-3, with the D gene uncertain. Sequencing was performed on PBMCs. This clonotype was sampled from a young woman in good health and CMV-seronegative. The DNA sequence is given as TGTGCCAGCAGCCAAAGATATACTCCTGGAAACACCATATATTTT. Its protein reads: CASSQRYTPGNTIYF.